The clone carrying this T cell receptor beta chain was counted many times. Its antigen remains unidentified. Amplified regions were TCR beta CDR3 sequences from RNA transcripts. TCR CDR3 regions were first amplified by RT-PCR with HTBI primers. TCRdb itself ran the multiplex PCR reads through MiXCR, one entry per CDR3 protein. The sample records 500,000 to 650,000 distinct CDR3 sequences, 46% being singletons. Clinical symptoms, serum thyroxine, TRAb, thyroid ultrasound and orbital computed tomography established diagnosis. There are 16 residues in the CDR3. Deletions cut 5 bases from V and 4 bases from J, with 21 bases between. The germline V gene has CDR1 SEHNR and CDR2 FQNEAQ (reference sequence). The data were taken from a study of T cells in Graves' hyperthyroidism and ophthalmopathy. Study results and limitations: Ophthalmopathy was told apart from stable hyperthyroidism by a 13 V-J model.

The source material was peripheral blood or thyroid tissue (not recorded which). The receptor's source is an adult woman with Graves' disease, either hyperthyroidism or ophthalmopathy (not recorded which). The chain recombines TRBV7-9 with TRBJ2-7; possibly TRBD1 or TRBD2 for D (6 bases each). This CDR3 reads CASSTTGGRRGYEQYF. CDR3 sequence (DNA): TGTGCCAGCAGCACCACAGGTGGGCGGAGGGGGTACGAGCAGTACTTC.